These T cell receptor beta chains were read from a single sample in a study of blood T cells in healthy people across ages. MiXCR was run by TCRdb on the 5' RACE reads, yielding one entry per CDR3 protein. Here the sample spans over a million distinct CDR3 sequences, roughly 45% being singletons. The sample consisted of blood. The receptors stem from a woman aged 60-70 years in good health. Each CDR3 is given with its conserved first and last residue. The D gene is left open where the match is weak. Clone size is stated in some rows and not others, as once, few, many or a class when expanded.

CDR3 protein	CDR3 DNA	clone size	D gene	V gene	J gene
CASSGGHGGVNEQYF	TGTGCCAGCAGTGGTGGACACGGGGGGGTCAACGAGCAGTACTTC	few	TRBD2	TRBV25-1	TRBJ2-7
CASSFREDPREQYF	TGTGCCAGCAGCTTTAGAGAGGATCCTCGCGAGCAGTACTTC	few	-	TRBV7-9	TRBJ2-7
CSVGGGTGGSSYEQYF	TGCAGCGTTGGCGGTGGGACAGGGGGGAGCTCCTACGAGCAGTACTTC	-	TRBD1	TRBV29-1	TRBJ2-7
CSVDDGRATGELFF	TGCAGCGTTGACGACGGGAGGGCGACCGGGGAGCTGTTTTTT	-	TRBD2	TRBV29-1	TRBJ2-2
CSARGGAETQYF	TGCAGTGCTAGAGGCGGGGCCGAGACCCAGTACTTC	-	-	TRBV20-1	TRBJ2-5
CASSMGQGGVEQYF	TGCGCCAGCAGCATGGGACAGGGGGGCGTCGAGCAGTACTTC	few	TRBD1	TRBV5-1	TRBJ2-7
CASSFGKSTYGYTF	TGTGCCAGCAGTTTTGGGAAGAGTACCTACGGCTACACCTTC	few	-	TRBV28	TRBJ1-2
CASREGLSENTEAFF	TGTGCCAGCAGGGAGGGCCTTTCCGAGAACACTGAAGCTTTCTTT	-	-	TRBV2	TRBJ1-1
CSAKQGALTDTQYF	TGCAGTGCTAAACAGGGGGCACTCACAGATACGCAGTATTTT	-	TRBD1	TRBV20-1	TRBJ2-3
CSVETRDRGPYEQYF	TGCAGCGTTGAAACGCGGGACAGGGGGCCCTACGAGCAGTACTTC	many	TRBD1	TRBV29-1	TRBJ2-7
CSARPPLAGNNEQFF	TGCAGTGCTAGGCCTCCGCTAGCGGGGAACAATGAGCAGTTCTTC	-	TRBD2	TRBV20-1	TRBJ2-1
CASSLTSPLREQFF	TGTGCCAGCAGTTTGACTAGCCCCCTGCGTGAGCAGTTCTTC	once	TRBD2	TRBV12-3/TRBV12-4	TRBJ2-1
CASSIGRLAGEQFF	TGTGCCAGTAGTATAGGGCGACTAGCGGGTGAGCAGTTCTTC	-	TRBD2	TRBV19	TRBJ2-1
CSVEATGQGSYEQYF	TGCAGCGTTGAGGCGACGGGACAGGGATCCTACGAGCAGTACTTC	few	TRBD1	TRBV29-1	TRBJ2-7
CATSRAVTVDGYTF	TGTGCCACCAGCAGAGCCGTGACAGTGGATGGCTACACCTTC	once	-	TRBV15	TRBJ1-2
CASSKGGGRSSYNEQYF	TGTGCCAGCAGCAAAGGGGGCGGGCGAAGCTCCTACAATGAGCAGTACTTC	-	-	TRBV21-1	TRBJ2-7
CAISEVDMARGGYEQYF	TGTGCCATCAGTGAGGTTGATATGGCCCGGGGGGGCTACGAGCAGTACTTC	few	TRBD2	TRBV10-3	TRBJ2-7
CASSSPGGRGYTF	TGTGCCAGCAGCTCCCCAGGGGGGCGAGGCTACACCTTC	-	TRBD1	TRBV11-3	TRBJ1-2
CSARDWRDPSEQYF	TGCAGTGCTAGAGATTGGAGAGACCCCTCCGAGCAGTACTTC	few	-	TRBV20-1	TRBJ2-7
CSATWTGGFETQYF	TGCAGTGCTACTTGGACAGGGGGCTTTGAGACCCAGTACTTC	few	TRBD1	TRBV20-1	TRBJ2-5
CATSDSGRDREGGYTF	TGTGCCACCAGTGATTCGGGCCGGGACAGGGAAGGAGGCTACACCTTC	few	TRBD1	TRBV24-1	TRBJ1-2
CASSPGQGTRVSGEQYF	TGTGCCAGCAGCCCTGGACAGGGGACTAGGGTGTCTGGGGAGCAGTACTTC	few	-	TRBV4-2	TRBJ2-5
CASSLGLAGGPGETQYF	TGTGCCAGCAGCTTGGGACTAGCGGGAGGGCCTGGGGAGACCCAGTACTTC	-	TRBD2	TRBV5-1	TRBJ2-5
CSALSLVKEDRGSYEQYF	TGCAGCGCACTGAGCCTGGTTAAAGAGGACAGGGGCTCCTACGAGCAGTACTTC	-	TRBD1	TRBV29-1	TRBJ2-7
CASTPDRVYEQYF	TGTGCCAGCACCCCGGACAGGGTGTACGAGCAGTACTTC	-	TRBD1	TRBV28	TRBJ2-7
CSVRQGYSYEQYF	TGCAGCGTTCGACAGGGGTACTCCTACGAGCAGTACTTC	many	TRBD1	TRBV29-1	TRBJ2-7
CASRWAGEQFF	TGTGCCAGCAGATGGGCCGGGGAGCAGTTCTTC	-	-	TRBV12-3/TRBV12-4	TRBJ2-1
CASSDESGESYNEQYF	TGCGCCAGCAGTGACGAGTCGGGAGAGTCCTACAATGAGCAGTACTTC	-	-	TRBV10-1	TRBJ2-5
CASSQDLGQGASPLHF	TGTGCCAGCAGCCAAGATTTGGGACAGGGGGCTTCACCCCTCCACTTT	-	TRBD1	TRBV4-2	TRBJ1-6
CATSRKGDYEQYF	TGTGCCACCAGCAGGAAAGGGGATTACGAGCAGTACTTC	-	-	TRBV15	TRBJ2-7
CASSFERTFYEQYF	TGTGCCAGCAGCTTTGAACGGACATTTTACGAGCAGTACTTC	few	-	TRBV5-6	TRBJ2-7
CASSGGQDLQETQYF	TGTGCCAGCAGCGGGGGGCAGGATTTGCAAGAGACCCAGTACTTC	-	-	TRBV11-2	TRBJ2-5
CASSQARLAGGPGETQYF	TGTGCCAGCAGCCAAGCTCGACTAGCGGGAGGGCCGGGAGAGACCCAGTACTTC	few	TRBD2	TRBV3-1	TRBJ2-5
CASSSDRLSYEQYF	TGCGCCAGCAGCTCTGACAGGCTAAGCTACGAGCAGTACTTC	-	-	TRBV5-1	TRBJ2-7
CATSDLWAVSYNEQFF	TGTGCCACCAGTGATTTGTGGGCCGTATCCTACAATGAGCAGTTCTTC	-	-	TRBV24-1	TRBJ2-1
CASSELPATGSMQYF	TGCGCCAGCAGTGAGCTCCCAGCGACCGGGAGTATGCAGTATTTT	few	-	TRBV10-1	TRBJ2-3
CASNSLRGPTLAGSSYEQYF	TGTGCCAGCAACTCCCTTCGCGGGCCGACACTAGCGGGGTCGTCCTACGAGCAGTACTTC	-	TRBD2	TRBV28	TRBJ2-7
CANKRTGAYEQYF	TGTGCCAACAAAAGGACAGGAGCCTACGAGCAGTACTTC	-	TRBD1	TRBV2	TRBJ2-7
CASSPGPPNGYTFGSGTNVLTF	-	once	-	TRBV11-2	TRBJ2-6
CASSYSPPVLTSGSSNTQYF	TGTGCCAGCAGTTACTCCCCGCCTGTATTGACTAGCGGGAGTAGTAATACGCAGTATTTT	-	TRBD2	TRBV6-5	TRBJ2-3
CASSSVLNQPQHF	TGTGCCAGCAGTTCCGTCCTTAACCAGCCCCAGCATTTT	-	-	TRBV6-5	TRBJ1-5